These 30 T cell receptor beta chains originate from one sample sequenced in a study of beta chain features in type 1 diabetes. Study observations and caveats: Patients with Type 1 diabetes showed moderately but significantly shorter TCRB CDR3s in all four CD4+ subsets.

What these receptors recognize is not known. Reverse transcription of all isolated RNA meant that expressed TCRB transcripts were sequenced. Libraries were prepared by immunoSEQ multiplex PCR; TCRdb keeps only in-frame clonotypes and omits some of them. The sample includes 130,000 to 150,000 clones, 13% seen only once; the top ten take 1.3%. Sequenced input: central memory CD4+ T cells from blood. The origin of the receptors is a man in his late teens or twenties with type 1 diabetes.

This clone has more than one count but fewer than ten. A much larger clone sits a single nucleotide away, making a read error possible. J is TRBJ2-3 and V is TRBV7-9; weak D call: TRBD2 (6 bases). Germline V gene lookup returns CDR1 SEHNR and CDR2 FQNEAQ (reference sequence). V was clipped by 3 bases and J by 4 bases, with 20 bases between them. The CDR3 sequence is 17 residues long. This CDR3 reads CASSFDLLGGVADTQYF. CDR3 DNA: TGTGCCAGCAGCTTCGACCTCCTGGGCGGGGTAGCAGATACGCAGTATTTT.

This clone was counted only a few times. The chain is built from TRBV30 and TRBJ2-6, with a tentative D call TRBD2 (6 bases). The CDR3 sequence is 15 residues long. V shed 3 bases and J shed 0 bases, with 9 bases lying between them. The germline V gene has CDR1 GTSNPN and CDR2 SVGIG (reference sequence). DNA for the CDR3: TGTGCCTGGAGCGAGGACTACTCTGGGGCCAACGTCCTGACTTTC. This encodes CAWSEDYSGANVLTF.

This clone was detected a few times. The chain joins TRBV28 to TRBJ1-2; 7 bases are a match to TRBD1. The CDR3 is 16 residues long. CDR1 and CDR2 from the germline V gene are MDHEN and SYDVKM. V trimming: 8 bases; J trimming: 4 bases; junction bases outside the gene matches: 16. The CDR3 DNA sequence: TGTGCCAGCGGGACAGTATCCCGTGCTTATCCCTATGGCTACACCTTC. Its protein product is CASGTVSRAYPYGYTF.

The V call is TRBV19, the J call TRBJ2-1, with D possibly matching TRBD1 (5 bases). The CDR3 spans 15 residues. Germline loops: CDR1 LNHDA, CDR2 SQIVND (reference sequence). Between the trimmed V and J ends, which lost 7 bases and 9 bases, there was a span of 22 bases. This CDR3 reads CASNHGNSQGFEQFF. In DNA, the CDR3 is TGTGCCAGTAACCATGGTAACTCCCAGGGATTTGAGCAGTTCTTC.

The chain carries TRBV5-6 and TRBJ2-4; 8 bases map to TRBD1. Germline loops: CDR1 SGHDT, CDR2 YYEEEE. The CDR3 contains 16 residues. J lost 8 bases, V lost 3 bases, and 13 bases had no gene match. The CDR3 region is CASSSTGAGVEYIQYF. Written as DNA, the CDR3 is TGTGCCAGCAGCTCGACAGGGGCCGGGGTAGAATACATTCAGTACTTC.

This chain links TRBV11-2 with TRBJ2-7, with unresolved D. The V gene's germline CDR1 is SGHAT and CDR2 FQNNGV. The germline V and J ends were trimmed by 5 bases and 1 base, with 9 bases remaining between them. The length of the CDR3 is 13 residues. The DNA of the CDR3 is TGTGCCAGCAGCCTCTTCGGGTCCTACGAGCAGTACTTC. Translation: CASSLFGSYEQYF.

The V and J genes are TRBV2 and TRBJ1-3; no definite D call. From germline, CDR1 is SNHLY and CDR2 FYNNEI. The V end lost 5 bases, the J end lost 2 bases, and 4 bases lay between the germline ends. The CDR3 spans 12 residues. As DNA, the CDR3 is TGTGCCAGCAGTATCGCTGGAAACACCATATATTTT. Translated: CASSIAGNTIYF. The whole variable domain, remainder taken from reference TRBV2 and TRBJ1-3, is EPEVTQTPSHQVTQMGQEVILRCVPISNHLYFYWYRQILGQKVEFLVSFYNNEISEKSEIFDDQFSVERPDGSNFTLKIRSTKLEDSAMYFCASSIAGNTIYFGEGSWLTVV.

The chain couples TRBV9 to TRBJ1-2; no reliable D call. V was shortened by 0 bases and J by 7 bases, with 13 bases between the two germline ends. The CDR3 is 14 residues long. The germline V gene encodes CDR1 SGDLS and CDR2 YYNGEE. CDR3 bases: TGTGCCAGCAGCGTAGTTAGGGCGAACGTTGGCTACACCTTC. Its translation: CASSVVRANVGYTF.

Written as DNA, the CDR3 is TGCGCCAGCAGCCACCCAACGCTAGCGGGGGAATCCTACAATGAGCAGTTCTTC. Its translation: CASSHPTLAGESYNEQFF. V and J are TRBV4-1 and TRBJ2-1, with 10 positions matching TRBD2. The length of the CDR3 is 18 residues. V gave up 3 bases and J gave up 1 base; unmatched junction bases: 9. Germline loops: CDR1 MGHRA, CDR2 YSYEKL.

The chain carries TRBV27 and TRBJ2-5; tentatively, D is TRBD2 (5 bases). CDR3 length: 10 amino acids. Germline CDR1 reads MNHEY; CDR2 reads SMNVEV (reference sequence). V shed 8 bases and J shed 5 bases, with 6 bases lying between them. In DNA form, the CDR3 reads TGTGCCAGCCAGCGGGAGACCCAGTACTTC. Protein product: CASQRETQYF.

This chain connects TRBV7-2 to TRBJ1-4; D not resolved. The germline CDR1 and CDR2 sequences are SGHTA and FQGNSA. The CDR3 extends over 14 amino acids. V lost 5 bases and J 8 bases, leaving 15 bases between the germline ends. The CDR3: CASSLAWGLEKLFF. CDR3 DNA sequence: TGTGCCAGCAGCCTGGCGTGGGGTTTGGAAAAACTGTTTTTT.

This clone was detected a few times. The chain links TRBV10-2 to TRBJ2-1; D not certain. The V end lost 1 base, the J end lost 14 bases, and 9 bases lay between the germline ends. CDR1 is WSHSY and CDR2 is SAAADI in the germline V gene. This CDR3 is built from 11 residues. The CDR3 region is CASSELGWEFF. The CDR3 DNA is TGCGCCAGCAGTGAGTTGGGGTGGGAGTTCTTC.

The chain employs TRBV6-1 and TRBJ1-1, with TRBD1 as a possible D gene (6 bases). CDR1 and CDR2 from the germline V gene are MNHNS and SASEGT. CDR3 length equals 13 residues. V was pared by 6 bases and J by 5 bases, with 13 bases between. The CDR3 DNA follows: TGTGCCAGCAGGGTGAAGGGGGATACTGAAGCTTTCTTT. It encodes CASRVKGDTEAFF.

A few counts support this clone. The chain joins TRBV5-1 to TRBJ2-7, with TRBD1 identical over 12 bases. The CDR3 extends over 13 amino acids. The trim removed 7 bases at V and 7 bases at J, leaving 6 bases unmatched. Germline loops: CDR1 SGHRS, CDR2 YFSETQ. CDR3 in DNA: TGCGCCAGCGGCCGGGACAGGGGGCTGGAGCAGTACTTC. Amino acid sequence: CASGRDRGLEQYF. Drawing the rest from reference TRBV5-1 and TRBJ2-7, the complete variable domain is KAGVTQTPRYLIKTRGQQVTLSCSPISGHRSVSWYQQTPGQGLQFLFEYFSETQRNKGNFPGRFSGRQFSNSRSEMNVSTLELGDSALYLCASGRDRGLEQYFGPGTRLTVT.

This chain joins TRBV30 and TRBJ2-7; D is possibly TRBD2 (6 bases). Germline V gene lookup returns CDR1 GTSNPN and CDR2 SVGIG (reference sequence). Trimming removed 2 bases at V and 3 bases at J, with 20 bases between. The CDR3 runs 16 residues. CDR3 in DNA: TGTGCCTGGAGTAGAATTTGGGGCTCCGGGAGCTACGAGCAGTACTTC. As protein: CAWSRIWGSGSYEQYF.

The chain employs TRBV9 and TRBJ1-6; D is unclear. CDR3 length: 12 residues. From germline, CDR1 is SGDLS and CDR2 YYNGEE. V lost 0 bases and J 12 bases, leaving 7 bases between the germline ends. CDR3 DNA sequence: TGTGCCAGCAGCGTAGGTACAGAACCCCTCCACTTT. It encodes CASSVGTEPLHF.

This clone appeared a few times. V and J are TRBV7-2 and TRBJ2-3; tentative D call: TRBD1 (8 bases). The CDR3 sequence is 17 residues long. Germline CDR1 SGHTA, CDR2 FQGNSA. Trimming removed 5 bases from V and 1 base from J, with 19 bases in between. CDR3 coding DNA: TGTGCCAGCAGCCCCCGGTACAGGGGGGGTGGCACAGATACGCAGTATTTT. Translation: CASSPRYRGGGTDTQYF.

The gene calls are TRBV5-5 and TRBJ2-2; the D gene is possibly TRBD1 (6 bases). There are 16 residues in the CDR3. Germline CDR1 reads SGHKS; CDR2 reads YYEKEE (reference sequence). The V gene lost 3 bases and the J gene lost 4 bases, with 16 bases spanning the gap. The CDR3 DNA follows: TGTGCCAGCAGCTCCCGAGGGGGATATGGCACCGGGGAGCTGTTTTTT. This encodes CASSSRGGYGTGELFF.

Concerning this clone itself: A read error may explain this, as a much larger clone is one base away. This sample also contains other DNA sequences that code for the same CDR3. The CDR3 DNA reads as TGCGCCAGCAGCCCTGACAGCTACGAGCAGTACTTC. Protein sequence: CASSPDSYEQYF. The chain recombines TRBV5-1 with TRBJ2-7, with D maybe TRBD1 (5 bases). This CDR3 spans 12 amino acids. The germline V gene has CDR1 SGHRS and CDR2 YFSETQ. V lost 4 bases to trimming and J lost 3 bases, with 8 bases between them.

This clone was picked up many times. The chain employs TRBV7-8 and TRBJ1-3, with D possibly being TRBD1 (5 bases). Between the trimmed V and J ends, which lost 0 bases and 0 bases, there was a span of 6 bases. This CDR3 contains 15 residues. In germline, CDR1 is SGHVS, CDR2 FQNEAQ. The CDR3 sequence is CASSLATDSGNTIYF. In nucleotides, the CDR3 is TGTGCCAGCAGCTTAGCGACAGACTCTGGAAACACCATATATTTT. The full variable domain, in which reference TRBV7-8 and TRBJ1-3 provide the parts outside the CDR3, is GAGVSQSPRYKVAKRGQDVALRCDPISGHVSLFWYQQALGQGPEFLTYFQNEAQLDKSGLPSDRFFAERPEGSVSTLKIQRTQQEDSAVYLCASSLATDSGNTIYFGEGSWLTVV.

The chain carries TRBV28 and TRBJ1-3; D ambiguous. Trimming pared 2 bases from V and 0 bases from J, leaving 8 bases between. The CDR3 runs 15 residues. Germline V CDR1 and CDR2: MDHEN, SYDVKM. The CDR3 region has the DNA TGTGCCAGCAGTTTACTCTTGTCCTCTGGAAACACCATATATTTT. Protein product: CASSLLLSSGNTIYF.

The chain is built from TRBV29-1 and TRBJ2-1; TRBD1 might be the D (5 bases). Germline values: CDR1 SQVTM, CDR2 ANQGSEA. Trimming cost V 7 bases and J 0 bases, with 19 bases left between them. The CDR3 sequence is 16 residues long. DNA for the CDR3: TGCAGCGGTAAAGGGGTAGGGGCGAGCTCCTACAATGAGCAGTTCTTC. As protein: CSGKGVGASSYNEQFF.

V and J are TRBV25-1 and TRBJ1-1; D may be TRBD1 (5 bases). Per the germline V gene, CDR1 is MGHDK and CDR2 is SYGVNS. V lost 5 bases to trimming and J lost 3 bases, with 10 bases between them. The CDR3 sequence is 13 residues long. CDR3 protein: CASSSGRDTEAFF. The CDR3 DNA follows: TGTGCCAGCAGTTCAGGGAGGGACACTGAAGCTTTCTTT.

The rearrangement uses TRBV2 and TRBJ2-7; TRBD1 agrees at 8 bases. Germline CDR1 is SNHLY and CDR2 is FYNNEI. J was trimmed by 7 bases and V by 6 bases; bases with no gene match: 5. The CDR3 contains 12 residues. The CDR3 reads CASSNRGIEQYF. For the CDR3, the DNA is TGTGCCAGCAGCAACAGGGGGATAGAGCAGTACTTC. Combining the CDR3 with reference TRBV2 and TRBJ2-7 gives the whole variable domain EPEVTQTPSHQVTQMGQEVILRCVPISNHLYFYWYRQILGQKVEFLVSFYNNEISEKSEIFDDQFSVERPDGSNFTLKIRSTKLEDSAMYFCASSNRGIEQYFGPGTRLTVT.

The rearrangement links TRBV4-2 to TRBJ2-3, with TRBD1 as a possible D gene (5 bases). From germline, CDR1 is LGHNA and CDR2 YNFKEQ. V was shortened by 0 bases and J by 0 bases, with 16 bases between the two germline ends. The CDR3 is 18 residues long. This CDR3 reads CASSQDLGRGASTDTQYF. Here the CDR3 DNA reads TGTGCCAGCAGCCAAGATCTGGGGCGAGGTGCTAGCACAGATACGCAGTATTTT.

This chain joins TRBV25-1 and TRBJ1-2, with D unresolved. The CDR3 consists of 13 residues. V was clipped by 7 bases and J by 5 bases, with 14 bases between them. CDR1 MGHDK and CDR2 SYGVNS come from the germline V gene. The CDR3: CASMGETGYGYTF. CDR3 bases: TGTGCCAGCATGGGTGAAACCGGATATGGCTACACCTTC.

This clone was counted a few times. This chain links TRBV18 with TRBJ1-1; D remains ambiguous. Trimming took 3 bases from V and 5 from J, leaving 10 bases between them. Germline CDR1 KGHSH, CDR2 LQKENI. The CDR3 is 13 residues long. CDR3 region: CASSPDLETEAFF. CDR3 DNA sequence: TGTGCCAGCTCACCCGACTTGGAGACTGAAGCTTTCTTT.

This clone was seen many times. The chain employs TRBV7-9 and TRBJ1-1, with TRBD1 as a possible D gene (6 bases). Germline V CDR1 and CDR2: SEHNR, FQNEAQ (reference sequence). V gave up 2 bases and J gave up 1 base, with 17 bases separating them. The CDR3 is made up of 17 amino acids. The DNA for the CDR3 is TGTGCCAGCAGCTTAACAATGGGAGACAGGACGAACACTGAAGCTTTCTTT. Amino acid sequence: CASSLTMGDRTNTEAFF.

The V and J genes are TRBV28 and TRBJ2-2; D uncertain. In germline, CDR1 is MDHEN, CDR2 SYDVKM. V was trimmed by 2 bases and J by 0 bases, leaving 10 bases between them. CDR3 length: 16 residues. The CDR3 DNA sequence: TGTGCCAGCAGTTTACCCGACATCGCGAACACCGGGGAGCTGTTTTTT. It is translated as CASSLPDIANTGELFF.

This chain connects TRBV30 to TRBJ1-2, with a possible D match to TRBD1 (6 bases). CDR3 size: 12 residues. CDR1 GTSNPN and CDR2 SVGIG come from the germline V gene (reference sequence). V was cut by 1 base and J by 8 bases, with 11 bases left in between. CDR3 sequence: CAWSAAGEGYTF. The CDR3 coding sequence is TGTGCCTGGAGTGCGGCAGGGGAAGGCTACACCTTC.